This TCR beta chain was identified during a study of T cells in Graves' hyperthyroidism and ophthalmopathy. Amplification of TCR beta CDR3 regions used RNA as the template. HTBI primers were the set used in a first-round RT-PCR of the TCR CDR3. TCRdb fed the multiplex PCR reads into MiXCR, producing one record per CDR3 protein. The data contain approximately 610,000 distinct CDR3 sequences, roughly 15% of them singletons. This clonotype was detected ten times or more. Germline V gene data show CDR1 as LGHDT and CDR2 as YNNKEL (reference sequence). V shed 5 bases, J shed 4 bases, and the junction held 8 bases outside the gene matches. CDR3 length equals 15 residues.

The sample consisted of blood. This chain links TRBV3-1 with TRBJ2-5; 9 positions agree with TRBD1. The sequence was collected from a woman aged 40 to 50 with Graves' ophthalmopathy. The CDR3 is CASSGRDRDRETQYF. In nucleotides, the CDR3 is TGTGCCAGCAGCGGAAGGGACAGGGACCGAGAGACCCAGTACTTC.